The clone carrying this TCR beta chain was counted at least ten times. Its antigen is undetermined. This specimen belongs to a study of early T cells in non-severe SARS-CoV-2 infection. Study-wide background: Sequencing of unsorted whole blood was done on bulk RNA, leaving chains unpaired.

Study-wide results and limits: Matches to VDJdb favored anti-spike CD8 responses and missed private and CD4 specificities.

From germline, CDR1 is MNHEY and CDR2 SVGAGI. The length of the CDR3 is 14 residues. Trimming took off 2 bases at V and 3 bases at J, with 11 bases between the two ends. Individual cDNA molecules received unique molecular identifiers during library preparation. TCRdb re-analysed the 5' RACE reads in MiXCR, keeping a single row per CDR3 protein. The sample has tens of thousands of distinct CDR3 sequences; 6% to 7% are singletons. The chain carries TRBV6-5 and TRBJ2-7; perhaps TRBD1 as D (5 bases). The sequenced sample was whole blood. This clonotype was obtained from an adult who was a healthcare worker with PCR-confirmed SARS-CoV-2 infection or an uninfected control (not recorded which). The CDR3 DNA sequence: TGTGCCAGCAGTTACGGCCAGGGTGGCTACGAGCAGTACTTC. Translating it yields CASSYGQGGYEQYF.